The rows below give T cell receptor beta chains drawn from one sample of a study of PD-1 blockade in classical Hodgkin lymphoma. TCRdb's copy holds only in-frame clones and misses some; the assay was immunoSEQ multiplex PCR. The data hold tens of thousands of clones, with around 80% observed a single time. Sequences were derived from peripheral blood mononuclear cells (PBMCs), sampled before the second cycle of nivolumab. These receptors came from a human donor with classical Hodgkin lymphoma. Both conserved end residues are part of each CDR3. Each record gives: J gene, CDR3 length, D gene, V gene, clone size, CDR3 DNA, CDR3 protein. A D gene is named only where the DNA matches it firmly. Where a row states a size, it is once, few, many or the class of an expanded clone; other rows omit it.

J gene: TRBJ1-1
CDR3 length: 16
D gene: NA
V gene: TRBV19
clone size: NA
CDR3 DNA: TGTGCCAGTCAAAGGCGGGGACCGCACATGAACACTGAAGCTTTCTTT
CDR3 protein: CASQRRGPHMNTEAFF

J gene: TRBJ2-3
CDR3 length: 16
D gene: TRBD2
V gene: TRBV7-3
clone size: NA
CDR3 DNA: TGTGCCAGCAGCTTAACGGGCGGGAGCCGCACAGATACGCAGTATTTT
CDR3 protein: CASSLTGGSRTDTQYF

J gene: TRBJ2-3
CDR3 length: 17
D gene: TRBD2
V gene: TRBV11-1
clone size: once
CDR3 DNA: TGTGCCAGCAGCTTTAAGGGACTAGCGGGATTGACAGATACGCAGTATTTT
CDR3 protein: CASSFKGLAGLTDTQYF

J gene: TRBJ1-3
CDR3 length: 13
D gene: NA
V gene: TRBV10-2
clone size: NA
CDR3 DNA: TGCGCCAGCAGGGCGGGTATGAGAAACACCATATATTTT
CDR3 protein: CASRAGMRNTIYF

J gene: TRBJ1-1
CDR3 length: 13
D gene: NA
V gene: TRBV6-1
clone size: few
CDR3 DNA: TGTGCCAGCAATAAACAGGGGAACACTGAAGCTTTCTTT
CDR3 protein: CASNKQGNTEAFF

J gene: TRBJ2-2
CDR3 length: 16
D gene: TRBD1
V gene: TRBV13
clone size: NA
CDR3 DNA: TGTGCCAGCAGCTCACGGGACAGGGCAGACACCGGGGAGCTGTTTTTT
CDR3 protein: CASSSRDRADTGELFF

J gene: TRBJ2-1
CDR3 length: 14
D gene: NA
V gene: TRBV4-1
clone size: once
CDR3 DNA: TGCGCCAGCAGCCCCCGGCTGGCGGGCAATGAGCAGTTCTTC
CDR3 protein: CASSPRLAGNEQFF

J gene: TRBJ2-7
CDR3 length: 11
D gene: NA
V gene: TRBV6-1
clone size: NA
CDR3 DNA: TGTGCCAGCAGTAGGGAGGACGAGCAGTACTTC
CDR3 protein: CASSREDEQYF

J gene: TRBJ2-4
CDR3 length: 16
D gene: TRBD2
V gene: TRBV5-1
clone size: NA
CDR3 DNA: TGCGCCAGCAGCTTGTTTGCGGGAGGGCCGGAAAACATTCAGTACTTC
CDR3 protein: CASSLFAGGPENIQYF

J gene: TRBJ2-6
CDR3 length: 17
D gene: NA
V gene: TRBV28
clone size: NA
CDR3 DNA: TGTGCCAGCAGTTTTCCCCAAGACAGCTCTGGGGCCAACGTCCTGACTTTC
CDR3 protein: CASSFPQDSSGANVLTF

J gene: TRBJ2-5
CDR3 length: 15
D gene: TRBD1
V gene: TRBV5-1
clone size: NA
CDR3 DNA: TGCGCCAGCAGCCCAGGGACAGGGGGGAAAGAGACCCAGTACTTC
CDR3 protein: CASSPGTGGKETQYF

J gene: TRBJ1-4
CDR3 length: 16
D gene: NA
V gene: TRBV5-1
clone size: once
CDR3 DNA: TGCGCCAGCAGCTTGGTGGCAGGGAGTCATAATGAAAAACTGTTTTTT
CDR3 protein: CASSLVAGSHNEKLFF

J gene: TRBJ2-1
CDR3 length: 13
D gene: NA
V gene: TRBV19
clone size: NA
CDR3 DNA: TGTGCCAGTGGATGGGACACCTACAATGAGCAGTTCTTC
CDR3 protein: CASGWDTYNEQFF

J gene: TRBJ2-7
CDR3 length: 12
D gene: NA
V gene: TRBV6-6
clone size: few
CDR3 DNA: TGTGCCAGCAGTTACGTGGGTTACGAGCAGTACTTC
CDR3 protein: CASSYVGYEQYF

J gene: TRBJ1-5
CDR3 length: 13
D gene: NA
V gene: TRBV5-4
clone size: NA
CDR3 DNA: TGTGCCAGCAGCAAGGAAAGCAATCAGCCCCAGCATTTT
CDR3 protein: CASSKESNQPQHF

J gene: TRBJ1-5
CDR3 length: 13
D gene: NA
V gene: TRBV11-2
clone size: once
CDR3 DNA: TGTGCCAGCAGCAGACAGGAATATCAGCCCCAGCATTTT
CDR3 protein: CASSRQEYQPQHF

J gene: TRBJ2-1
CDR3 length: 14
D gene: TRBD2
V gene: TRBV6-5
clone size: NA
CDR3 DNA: TGTGCCAGCACCGGGAGGGAGTCCTACAATGAGCAGTTCTTC
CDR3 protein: CASTGRESYNEQFF